This TCR beta chain was recovered during a study of blood T cell repertoires in COVID-19. About the study: The samples span acute and convalescent COVID-19 from the United States, Italy and Spain. The analysed material was cDNA or gDNA that came from T cells, B-cell-depleted T cells, or PBMCs.

Under the authors' procedure: Researchers report that nucleated cell counts were estimated from reference gene primer amplification. Profiled with immunoSEQ multiplex PCR; TCRdb holds only in-frame clones, not every one. The DNA was the basis for D and trimming; V, J and clone size are from that table. The sample consists of 110,000 to 150,000 clones, under 90% of them appearing once. Germline CDR1 SGDLS, CDR2 YYNGEE. V was shortened by 5 bases and J by 0 bases, with 14 bases between the two germline ends. This CDR3 contains 15 residues. The clonotype comes from an older man who had recovered from COVID-19. V gene TRBV9 combines with J gene TRBJ1-2; no firm D call. The sample consisted of peripheral blood. The CDR3 spells CASSPDPVSNYGYTF. DNA of the CDR3: TGTGCCAGCAGTCCCGATCCGGTCTCTAACTATGGCTACACCTTC. Looking up the rest from reference TRBV9 and TRBJ1-2 gives the full variable domain: DSGVTQTPKHLITATGQRVTLRCSPRSGDLSVYWYQQSLDQGLQFLIQYYNGEERAKGNILERFSAQQFPDLHSELNLSSLELGDSALYFCASSPDPVSNYGYTFGSGTRLTVV.